This is a list of T cell receptor beta chains from one sample in a study of early T cells in non-severe SARS-CoV-2 infection. TCRdb itself ran the 5' RACE reads through MiXCR, one entry per CDR3 protein. The repertoire holds more than 95,000 distinct CDR3 sequences, with about 10% as singletons. The starting material was whole blood, obtained at baseline. These receptors came from an adult who was a healthcare worker with PCR-confirmed SARS-CoV-2 infection or an uninfected control (not recorded which). Both conserved end residues are part of each CDR3. D genes are given only for firm matches. The size entry is marked missing in some rows and otherwise reads once, few, many or a size class.

TRBV29-1	-	TRBJ1-1	-	13	TGCAGCGCTTTAGGGGCTTCGAACACTGAAGCTTTCTTT	CSALGASNTEAFF
TRBV27	-	TRBJ2-7	TRBD1	14	TGTGCCAGCAGTACAGGGGGCTCCTTATACGAGCAGTACTTC	CASSTGGSLYEQYF
TRBV12-3/TRBV12-4	few	TRBJ2-3	TRBD1	14	TGTGCCAGCAACGACAGGGGGCCCCTAGATACGCAGTATTTT	CASNDRGPLDTQYF
TRBV19	few	TRBJ1-1	TRBD1	14	TGTGCCACCCGACAGGGCCTCTATTTCACTGAAGCTTTCTTT	CATRQGLYFTEAFF
TRBV3-1	many	TRBJ1-6	-	13	TGTGCCAGCAGCCAAGTGGGTGGCTCACCCCTCCACTTT	CASSQVGGSPLHF
TRBV20-1	many	TRBJ1-5	TRBD1	13	TGCAGTGCTGAACCGGGACAGGGGATGCCCCAGCATTTT	CSAEPGQGMPQHF
TRBV7-8	few	TRBJ1-1	-	13	TGTGCCAGCAGCATGGACAGAGCCGATGAAGCTTTCTTT	CASSMDRADEAFF
TRBV20-1	-	TRBJ2-5	-	12	TGCAGTGCCCGCTCATCCCGGGGGACCCAGTACTTC	CSARSSRGTQYF
TRBV24-1	-	TRBJ2-1	-	14	TGTGCCACCAGTGATTTGCGGAGAAACAATGAGCAGTTCTTC	CATSDLRRNNEQFF
TRBV6-2/TRBV6-3	-	TRBJ2-3	-	16	TGTGCCAGCAGTTACCTCCGCGGAGGCCTCACAGATATGCAGTATTTT	CASSYLRGGLTDMQYF
TRBV10-3	few	TRBJ1-1	-	14	TGTGCCATCAGTGAGTTTGAGGGGGACACTGAAGCTTTCTTT	CAISEFEGDTEAFF
TRBV7-8	-	TRBJ2-1	TRBD1	15	TGTGCCAGCAGCCGCTCAGGGGGATCCTACAATGAGCAGTTCTTC	CASSRSGGSYNEQFF
TRBV30	many	TRBJ1-2	-	13	TGTGCCTGGAGTTTAACGGGATTCTATGGCTACACCTTC	CAWSLTGFYGYTF
TRBV27	-	TRBJ2-3	-	13	TGTGCCAGCAGTTTTAAGGGGCCGGATACGCAGTATTTT	CASSFKGPDTQYF
TRBV18	-	TRBJ1-1	TRBD1	15	TGTGCCAGCTCAGGACAGGGGGCCTCGGGCACTGAAGCTTTCTTT	CASSGQGASGTEAFF